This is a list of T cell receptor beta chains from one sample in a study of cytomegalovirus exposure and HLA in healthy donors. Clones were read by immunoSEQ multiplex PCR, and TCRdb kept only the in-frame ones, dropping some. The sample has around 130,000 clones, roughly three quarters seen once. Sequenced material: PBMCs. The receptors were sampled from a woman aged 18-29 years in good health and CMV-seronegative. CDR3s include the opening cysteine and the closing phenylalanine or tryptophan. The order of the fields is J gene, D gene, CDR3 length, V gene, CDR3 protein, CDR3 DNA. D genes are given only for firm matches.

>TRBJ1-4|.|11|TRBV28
CASSHTQVLFF
TGTGCCAGCAGTCACACACAGGTGCTGTTTTTT
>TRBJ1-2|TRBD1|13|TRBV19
CASIGQDIRGYTF
TGTGCCAGTATCGGACAGGACATCCGTGGCTACACCTTC
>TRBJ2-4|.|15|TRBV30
CAWTNAGLAKNIQYF
TGTGCCTGGACCAACGCAGGCCTAGCCAAAAACATTCAGTACTTC
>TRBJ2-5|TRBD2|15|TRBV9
CASSLGGSRGETQYF
TGTGCCAGCAGCCTGGGAGGGAGTAGGGGAGAGACCCAGTACTTC
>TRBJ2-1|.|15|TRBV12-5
CASGLDGAFSNEQFF
TGTGCTAGTGGTTTGGACGGAGCATTCAGCAATGAGCAGTTCTTC
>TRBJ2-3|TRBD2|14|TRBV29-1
CSVSRGLASDTQYF
TGCAGCGTCTCCCGGGGACTAGCGTCAGATACGCAGTATTTT
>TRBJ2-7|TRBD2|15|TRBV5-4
CASSWGGGSSYEQYF
TGTGCCAGCAGCTGGGGCGGGGGGAGCTCCTACGAGCAGTACTTC
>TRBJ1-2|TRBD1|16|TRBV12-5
CASGFPASDRVGGYTF
TGTGCTAGTGGTTTCCCTGCCTCGGACAGGGTAGGTGGCTACACCTTC
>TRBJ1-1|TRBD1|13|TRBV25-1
CASRRQGNTEAFF
TGTGCCAGCAGACGACAGGGGAACACTGAAGCTTTCTTT
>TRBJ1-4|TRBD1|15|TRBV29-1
CSVGKGASGNEKLFF
TGCAGCGTTGGCAAGGGGGCATCAGGGAATGAAAAACTGTTTTTT
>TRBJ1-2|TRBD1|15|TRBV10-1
CASSDTGDPFYGYTF
TGCGCCAGCAGCGACACAGGGGACCCATTCTATGGCTACACCTTC